Reported below is one T cell receptor (beta chain). What it binds is not known. The sample is drawn from a study of cytomegalovirus exposure and HLA in healthy donors. Study-level results: Fewer N-insertions than the roughly 650-donor mean were reportedly shown by an Asian-associated ancestry cluster in a later analysis.

V dropped 5 bases and J dropped 0 bases, with 10 bases sitting between them. This CDR3 spans 14 amino acids. Germline CDR1 is LGHNT and CDR2 is FRNRAP. The PCR employed 60 Vbeta primers together with 13 Jbeta primers. Authors' analysis steps: Counted up in a later analysis, unique TCR beta chains came to roughly 80 million, with about 9.9 million shared. Here immunoSEQ multiplex PCR was the method, and the copy in TCRdb shows in-frame clones only, minus some. That table is the source of V, J and clone size, and D and trimming were worked out from the DNA. The sample records about 150,000 clones, approximately 88% being singletons.

The chain links TRBV12-5 to TRBJ1-2, with D maybe TRBD1 (6 bases). The TCR originated in a woman aged 40-49 years in good health and CMV-seronegative. Sequencing was performed on PBMCs. The CDR3: CASGPQGSNYGYTF. In DNA form, the CDR3 reads TGTGCTAGTGGTCCCCAGGGGTCTAACTATGGCTACACCTTC.